This T cell receptor (beta chain) is drawn from a study of regulatory T cells in long-lasting Graves disease. Study-level points and caveats: Persistent disease preferred TRBV28, TRBJ1-2 and TRBJ2-5; new disease, TRBV20-1 and TRBJ2-1. TCR diversity was lower in persistent Graves' patients than in newly diagnosed ones.

Between the trimmed V and J ends, which lost 3 bases and 2 bases, there was a span of 19 bases. This CDR3 comprises 16 residues. The germline V gene encodes CDR1 DFQATT and CDR2 SNEGSKA (reference sequence). Arm-PCR with iRepertoire HTBI primers amplified the CDR3 regions for these TCR beta libraries. TCRdb re-called the multiplex PCR reads with MiXCR, one entry per CDR3 protein. The repertoire holds roughly 400,000 distinct CDR3 sequences, with about 16% as singletons. In the case of this clonotype: Its cognate antigen is unknown.

Specified time point: newly diagnosed GD, antithyroid drugs for less than 3 months. Scientists built the TCR library using RNA that was extracted from PBMCs. The same sample was also used in a study of T cells in Graves' hyperthyroidism and ophthalmopathy.

The clonotype was recovered from a woman under 30 with Graves disease. Here the sequenced sample was peripheral blood mononuclear cells (PBMCs), taken at new diagnosis, from a patient treated with antithyroid drugs. The V call is TRBV20-1, the J call TRBJ1-1; D perhaps matches TRBD1 (5 bases). CDR3 in DNA: TGCAGTGCTAGCGTAGGGGAGGGGAGAAGTAACACTGAAGCTTTCTTT. Protein sequence: CSASVGEGRSNTEAFF.